This TCR beta chain came from a study of blood T cell repertoires in COVID-19. Sequencing was performed with immunoSEQ multiplex PCR; in TCRdb, only in-frame clones are kept and a portion is missing. The sample yields about 66,000 clones, approximately 90% seen once. The CDR3 spans 16 residues. The V end was cut by 0 bases, the J end by 0 bases, with 11 bases between. Per germline, CDR1 SGHAT and CDR2 FQNNGV. The sample consisted of peripheral blood. This clonotype was sampled from a human donor in a cohort sampled during active COVID-19. J is TRBJ1-1 and V is TRBV11-2; D may be TRBD1 (5 bases). The CDR3 region has the DNA TGTGCCAGCAGCTTAGAGGGGGGACTTCTGAACACTGAAGCTTTCTTT. Amino acid sequence: CASSLEGGLLNTEAFF.